Reported below is one TCR beta chain. TCRdb itself ran the RT-PCR reads through MiXCR, one entry per CDR3 protein. The profile shows some 540,000 distinct CDR3 sequences, roughly a quarter of them singletons. Germline CDR1 reads SGHTA; CDR2 reads FQGNSA. The CDR3 consists of 14 residues. Trimming removed 6 bases from V and 5 bases from J; junction bases left unmatched: 9. The sample belongs to a study of response to subunit inactivated influenza vaccine. These data were also reused for a study on T cells expressing NK-cell markers. That paper notes: Generation of TCR beta cDNA was performed by 5'RACE template switching incorporating UMIs.

This TCR derives from a man in his fifties or sixties who received an inactivated influenza vaccine. The specimen comprised CD4+ T cells sorted from PBMCs, sampled less than 13 days after vaccination. V and J are TRBV7-2 and TRBJ2-5, with 7 bases matching TRBD2. The CDR3 DNA reads as TGTGCCAGCAGTCAAGGGTGGGAGGGGGAGACCCAGTACTTC. Protein sequence: CASSQGWEGETQYF.